Listed here are 23 T cell receptor beta chains from one sample, sequenced in a study of brain T cells in children with intractable seizures. Sequenced by immunoSEQ multiplex PCR; TCRdb stores in-frame clones only, minus some. Of about 80,000 clones listed, approximately 90% are singletons. The sample in question was peripheral blood, obtained at surgery. All receptors derive from a girl under 10 years old with Rasmussen encephalitis and intractable seizures.

The chain joins TRBV3-1 (or the pseudogene TRBV3-2) to TRBJ1-4; no definite D call. Germline V gene data show CDR1 as LGHDT and CDR2 as YNNKEL (reference sequence). The CDR3 totals 20 residues. V was clipped by 1 base and J by 0 bases, with 21 bases between them. CDR3 nucleotide sequence: TGTGCCAGCAGCCAAGTGTCCCCATGGGCCCGTCGCTCAACTAATGAAAAACTGTTTTTT. It codes for CASSQVSPWARRSTNEKLFF.

The V and J genes are TRBV27 and TRBJ1-1; unclear D gene. CDR3 length: 12 amino acids. Trimming shortened V by 4 bases and J by 10 bases, and 13 bases separated the two germline ends. Germline values: CDR1 MNHEY, CDR2 SMNVEV (reference sequence). Here the CDR3 reads CASSSSQPGAFF. CDR3 DNA sequence: TGTGCCAGCAGTTCCTCACAGCCTGGAGCTTTCTTT.

The gene calls are TRBV7-9 and TRBJ2-2; 9 positions match TRBD1. The CDR3 has 16 residues. The V and J ends lost 5 bases and 3 bases, in that order; junction bases with no gene match: 7. The germline V gene has CDR1 SEHNR and CDR2 FQNEAQ (reference sequence). The CDR3 coding sequence is TGTGCCAGCAGCCGGGGACAGGGTGGTTACACCGGGGAGCTGTTTTTT. Amino acid sequence: CASSRGQGGYTGELFF.

The chain has TRBV5-1 and TRBJ2-1, with D possibly TRBD1 on 6 matching bases. Germline CDR1 reads SGHRS; CDR2 reads YFSETQ. CDR3 size: 15 residues. V was shortened by 7 bases and J by 7 bases, with 21 bases between the two germline ends. Written as DNA, the CDR3 is TGCGCCAGCGTTGAAAGGGACACCGGCGTGAATGAGCAGTTCTTC. Its translation: CASVERDTGVNEQFF.

The V gene is TRBV4-2, the J gene TRBJ1-2; 11 bases map to TRBD1. The germline gives CDR1 LGHNA, CDR2 YNFKEQ. The CDR3 spans 18 residues. J was trimmed by 9 bases and V by 2 bases; bases with no gene match: 17. The CDR3 loop reads CASSQHTGQGVLPGRYTF. In DNA, the CDR3 is TGTGCCAGCAGCCAACACACGGGACAGGGGGTTTTGCCGGGGCGCTACACCTTC.

The chain is built from TRBV10-3 and TRBJ2-3; TRBD1 matches 9 bases. There are 14 residues in the CDR3. Per the germline V gene, CDR1 is ENHRY and CDR2 is SYGVKD. V shed 6 bases and J 3 bases; nucleotides not matched to a gene: 4. This chain's CDR3 is CAIRDRGSTDTQYF. For the CDR3, the DNA is TGTGCCATCAGGGACAGGGGAAGTACAGATACGCAGTATTTT.

The chain recombines TRBV28 with TRBJ1-5, with TRBD1 identical over 9 bases. The junction had 4 bases not matched to a gene; V was cut back by 4 bases and J by 0 bases. CDR3 length: 16 residues. Per germline, CDR1 MDHEN and CDR2 SYDVKM. CDR3 bases: TGTGCCAGCAGTTCGGACAGGGGTTATAGCAATCAGCCCCAGCATTTT. Protein sequence: CASSSDRGYSNQPQHF.

The V call is TRBV6-5, the J call TRBJ2-2; unclear D gene. This CDR3 is built from 12 residues. Per the germline V gene, CDR1 is MNHEY and CDR2 is SVGAGI. Trimming took off 8 bases at V and 8 bases at J, with 12 bases between the two ends. In DNA, the CDR3 is TGTGCCAGCGGGCGGCCTTCAGGGGAGCTGTTTTTT. Its protein product is CASGRPSGELFF.

In its sample, this clone was seen a few times. The J gene is TRBJ2-1, the V gene TRBV27; D may be TRBD1 or TRBD2 (6 bases each). Germline CDR1 MNHEY, CDR2 SMNVEV (reference sequence). This CDR3 is 14 amino acids long. The germline V and J ends were trimmed by 5 bases and 6 bases, with 14 bases remaining between them. CDR3 sequence: CASSHVEGGNEQFF. The CDR3 DNA is TGTGCCAGCAGTCACGTCGAGGGGGGCAATGAGCAGTTCTTC.

The chain is built from TRBV11-1 and TRBJ2-1; TRBD2 matches at 7 bases. J gave up 5 bases and V 5 bases, and 6 bases lay outside the gene matches. Germline V gene data show CDR1 as SGHAT and CDR2 as FQDESV (reference sequence). The CDR3 runs 14 residues. CDR3 residues: CASSPGLVNNEQFF. As DNA, the CDR3 is TGTGCCAGCAGCCCCGGACTAGTCAACAATGAGCAGTTCTTC.

The chain links TRBV23-1 to TRBJ1-1, with 7 nucleotides matching TRBD1. TRBV23-1 is an ORF for which the function is uncertain. The ends lost 3 bases at V and 4 bases at J; junction bases unmatched: 11. This CDR3 contains 16 residues. Here the CDR3 DNA reads TGCGCCAGCAGTCATCCTCCTTGGACAGGTGGCACTGAAGCTTTCTTT. Protein sequence: CASSHPPWTGGTEAFF.

The CDR3 is CASRPSGGARNEQFF. The CDR3 DNA sequence: TGTGCCAGCAGGCCTAGCGGGGGGGCCAGGAATGAGCAGTTCTTC. The chain uses TRBV28 and TRBJ2-1; 12 bases are a match to TRBD2. This CDR3 spans 15 amino acids. Trimming at V came to 6 bases and at J to 7 bases, leaving 7 bases not matched to a gene. Germline values: CDR1 MDHEN, CDR2 SYDVKM. The variable domain in full, completed from reference TRBV28 and TRBJ2-1, reads DVKVTQSSRYLVKRTGEKVFLECVQDMDHENMFWYRQDPGLGLRLIYFSYDVKMKEKGDIPEGYSVSREKKERFSLILESASTNQTSMYLCASRPSGGARNEQFFGPGTRLTVL.

The chain combines TRBV20-1 with TRBJ1-5; D is undetermined. The V and J ends lost 6 bases and 0 bases respectively, with 18 bases between them. CDR1 is DFQATT, CDR2 SNEGSKA, per germline (reference sequence). The CDR3 is made up of 16 amino acids. The CDR3 coding sequence is TGCAGTGCAAGTGGGCGGGGTAGTATTAGCAATCAGCCCCAGCATTTT. It codes for CSASGRGSISNQPQHF.

The J gene is TRBJ2-7, the V gene TRBV2, with D maybe TRBD1 (5 bases). Germline V CDR1 and CDR2: SNHLY, FYNNEI. Trimming removed 7 bases from V and 7 bases from J, with 14 bases in between. The CDR3 runs to 12 residues. CDR3 DNA sequence: TGTGCCAGCACAGGCAGGGTGGGGGAGCAGTACTTC. Translation gives CASTGRVGEQYF.

The CDR3 DNA reads TGTGCCAGCAGCCAAAGGGTCTCTGGGGCCAACGTCCTGACTTTC. Translating it yields CASSQRVSGANVLTF. The chain recombines TRBV11-2 with TRBJ2-6; D gene ambiguous. CDR1 SGHAT and CDR2 FQNNGV come from the germline V gene. The CDR3 spans 15 residues. V was clipped by 5 bases and J by 0 bases, with 8 bases between them.

CDR3 protein: CASSLSEGEGYSPLHF. The CDR3 DNA reads as TGTGCCAGCAGCTTGTCCGAGGGGGAAGGATATTCACCCCTCCACTTT. The rearrangement uses TRBV5-4 and TRBJ1-6, with D perhaps matching TRBD1 (6 bases). Germline lookup yields CDR1 SGHNT and CDR2 YYREEE (reference sequence). V lost 1 base, J lost 8 bases, and 16 bases lay in between. The CDR3 length is 16 residues.

This sequence joins TRBV7-6 and TRBJ2-7; TRBD1 aligns across 10 bases. Trimming at V came to 4 bases and at J to 3 bases, leaving 9 bases not matched to a gene. The CDR3 runs 16 residues. Germline CDR1 and CDR2: SGHVS and FNYEAQ. The CDR3 bases are TGTGCCAGCAGCTCTGGTTCCGGGACAGGGGACTACGAGCAGTACTTC. Translating gives CASSSGSGTGDYEQYF.

The J gene is TRBJ2-7, the V gene TRBV11-2; 8 bases align to TRBD2. Trimming at V came to 5 bases and at J to 2 bases, leaving 8 bases not matched to a gene. Germline-derived CDR1 and CDR2 are SGHAT and FQNNGV. The CDR3 runs 15 residues. The CDR3 spells CASSGREEPPYEQYF. The CDR3, as DNA: TGTGCCAGCAGCGGGCGGGAGGAACCTCCCTACGAGCAGTACTTC.

The V gene is TRBV4-2, the J gene TRBJ1-5, with 7 bases fitting TRBD1. The CDR3 consists of 15 residues. J lost 1 base, V lost 5 bases, and 5 bases had no gene match. The germline gives CDR1 LGHNA, CDR2 YNFKEQ. CDR3 sequence reads: CASSETDRSNQPQHF. As DNA, the CDR3 is TGTGCCAGCAGCGAAACGGACAGGAGCAATCAGCCCCAGCATTTT.

V gene TRBV30 combines with J gene TRBJ1-1; possible D gene TRBD1, 6 bases. This CDR3 is built from 14 residues. The V end lost 0 bases, the J end lost 6 bases, and 14 bases lay between the germline ends. Germline CDR1 GTSNPN, CDR2 SVGIG (reference sequence). The DNA for the CDR3 is TGTGCCTGGAGTGTTTCAGGGGCGGGGGCTGAAGCTTTCTTT. This encodes CAWSVSGAGAEAFF.

This clone was picked up a small number of times. The V and J genes are TRBV10-3 and TRBJ1-1; TRBD1 matches at 9 bases. Looked up from germline, CDR1 is ENHRY and CDR2 is SYGVKD. This CDR3 has 12 amino acids. Germline trimming cut 8 bases from V and 7 bases from J; bases unmatched to any gene: 5. CDR3 protein: CAIGGQGIEAFF. The CDR3 DNA sequence: TGTGCCATCGGGGGACAGGGTATTGAAGCTTTCTTT.

The genes are TRBV5-1 and TRBJ1-1; D may be TRBD1 (5 bases). This CDR3 is built from 13 residues. Trimming removed 2 bases at V and 1 base at J, with 6 bases between. Germline lookup yields CDR1 SGHRS and CDR2 YFSETQ. This CDR3 is CASSFTGNTEAFF. The CDR3, as DNA: TGCGCCAGCAGCTTTACAGGGAACACTGAAGCTTTCTTT. Filled out from reference TRBV5-1 and TRBJ1-1, the complete variable domain reads KAGVTQTPRYLIKTRGQQVTLSCSPISGHRSVSWYQQTPGQGLQFLFEYFSETQRNKGNFPGRFSGRQFSNSRSEMNVSTLELGDSALYLCASSFTGNTEAFFGQGTRLTVV.

The CDR3 sequence is CASSPDLGNQPQHF. CDR3 bases: TGTGCCAGCAGCCCAGATTTGGGCAATCAGCCCCAGCATTTT. This chain connects TRBV6-5 to TRBJ1-5; the D is unclear. The CDR3 has 14 amino acids. Germline CDR1 reads MNHEY; CDR2 reads SVGAGI. Trimming cost V 6 bases and J 2 bases, with 11 bases left between them.